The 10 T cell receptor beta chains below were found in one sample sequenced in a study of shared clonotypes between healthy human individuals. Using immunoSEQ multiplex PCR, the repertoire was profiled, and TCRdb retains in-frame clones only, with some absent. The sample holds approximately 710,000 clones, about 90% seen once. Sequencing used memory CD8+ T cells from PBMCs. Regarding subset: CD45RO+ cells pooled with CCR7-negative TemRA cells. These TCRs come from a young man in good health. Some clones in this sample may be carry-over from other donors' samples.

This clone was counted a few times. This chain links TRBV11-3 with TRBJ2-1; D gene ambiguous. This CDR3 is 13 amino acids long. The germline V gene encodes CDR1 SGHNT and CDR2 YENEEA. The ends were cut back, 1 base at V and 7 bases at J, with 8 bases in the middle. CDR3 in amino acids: CASSLAIGNEQFF. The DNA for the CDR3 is TGTGCCAGCAGCTTAGCCATTGGGAATGAGCAGTTCTTC.

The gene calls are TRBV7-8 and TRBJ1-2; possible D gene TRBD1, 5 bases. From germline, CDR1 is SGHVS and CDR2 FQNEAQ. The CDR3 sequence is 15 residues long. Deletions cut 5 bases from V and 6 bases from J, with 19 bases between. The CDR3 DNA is TGTGCCAGCAGCCTCCCCCGGCGGGGGTTCGATGGCTACACCTTC. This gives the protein CASSLPRRGFDGYTF.

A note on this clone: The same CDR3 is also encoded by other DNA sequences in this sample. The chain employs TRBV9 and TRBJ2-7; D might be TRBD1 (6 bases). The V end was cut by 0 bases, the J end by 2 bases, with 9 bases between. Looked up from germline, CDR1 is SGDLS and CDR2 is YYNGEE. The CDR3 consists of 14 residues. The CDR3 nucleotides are TGTGCCAGCAGCGTAGAGGACAGCCCCTACGAGCAGTACTTC. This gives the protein CASSVEDSPYEQYF.

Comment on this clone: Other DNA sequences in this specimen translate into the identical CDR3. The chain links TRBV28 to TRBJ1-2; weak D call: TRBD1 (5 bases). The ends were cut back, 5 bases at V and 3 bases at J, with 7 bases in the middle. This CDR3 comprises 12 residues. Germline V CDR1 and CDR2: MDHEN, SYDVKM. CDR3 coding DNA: TGTGCCAGCAGTCCAGGGCACTATGGCTACACCTTC. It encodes CASSPGHYGYTF.

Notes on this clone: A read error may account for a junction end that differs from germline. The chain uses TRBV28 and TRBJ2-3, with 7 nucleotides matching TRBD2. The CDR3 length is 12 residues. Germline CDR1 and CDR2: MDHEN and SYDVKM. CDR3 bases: TGTGCCAGCAGTTTATACCGGGAGGAGAGGGATTTT. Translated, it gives CASSLYREERDF.

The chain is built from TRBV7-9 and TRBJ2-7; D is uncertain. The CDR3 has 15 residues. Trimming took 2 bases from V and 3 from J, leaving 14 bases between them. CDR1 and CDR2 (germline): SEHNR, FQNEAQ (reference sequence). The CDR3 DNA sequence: TGTGCCAGCAGCTTACCGCGACAACCGATCTACGAGCAGTACTTC. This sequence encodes CASSLPRQPIYEQYF. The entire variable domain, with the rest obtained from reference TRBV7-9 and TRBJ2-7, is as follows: DTGVSQNPRHKITKRGQNVTFRCDPISEHNRLYWYRQTLGQGPEFLTYFQNEAQLEKSRLLSDRFSAERPKGSFSTLEIQRTEQGDSAMYLCASSLPRQPIYEQYFGPGTRLTVT.

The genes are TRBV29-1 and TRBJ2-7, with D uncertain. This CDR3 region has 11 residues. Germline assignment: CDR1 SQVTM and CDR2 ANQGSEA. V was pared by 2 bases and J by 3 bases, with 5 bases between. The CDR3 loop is CSVESFYEQYF. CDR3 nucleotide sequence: TGCAGCGTTGAATCCTTCTACGAGCAGTACTTC.

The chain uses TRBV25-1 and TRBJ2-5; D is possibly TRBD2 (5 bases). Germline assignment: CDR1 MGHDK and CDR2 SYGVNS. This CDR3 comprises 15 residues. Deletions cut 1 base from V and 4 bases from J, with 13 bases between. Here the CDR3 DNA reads TGTGCCAGCAGTGAATTTGGACTCTCGGGAGAGACCCAGTACTTC. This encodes CASSEFGLSGETQYF. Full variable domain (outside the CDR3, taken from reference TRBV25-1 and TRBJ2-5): EADIYQTPRYLVIGTGKKITLECSQTMGHDKMYWYQQDPGMELHLIHYSYGVNSTEKGDLSSESTVSRIRTEHFPLTLESARPSHTSQYLCASSEFGLSGETQYFGPGTRLLVL.

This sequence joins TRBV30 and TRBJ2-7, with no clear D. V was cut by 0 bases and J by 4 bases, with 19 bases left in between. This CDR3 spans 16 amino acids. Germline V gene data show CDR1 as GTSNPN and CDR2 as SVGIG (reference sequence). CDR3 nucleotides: TGTGCCTGGAGTGTACACTCGGCAGGTTACGGTTACGAGCAGTACTTC. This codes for CAWSVHSAGYGYEQYF.

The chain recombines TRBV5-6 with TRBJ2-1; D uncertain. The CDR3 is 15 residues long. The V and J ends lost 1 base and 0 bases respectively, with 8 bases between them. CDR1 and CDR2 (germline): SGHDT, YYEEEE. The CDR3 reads CASSLKQSSYNEQFF. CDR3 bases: TGTGCCAGCAGCTTGAAGCAGAGCTCCTACAATGAGCAGTTCTTC.